One and the same sample provided the 2 T cell receptor beta chains below, sequenced in a study of STAT5B mutations in CD4+ large granular lymphocyte leukemia. Clones were read by immunoSEQ multiplex PCR, and TCRdb kept only the in-frame ones, dropping some. The sample has roughly 46,000 clones; approximately 83% are singletons. Input material: CD4+ T cells from blood buffy coats. The receptors were gathered from a human donor in good health.

The V gene is TRBV5-1, the J gene TRBJ2-1; D uncertain. Germline loops: CDR1 SGHRS, CDR2 YFSETQ. Deletions cut 6 bases from V and 6 bases from J, with 19 bases between. The CDR3 length is 15 residues. This chain's CDR3 is CASTPVPFPANEQFF. CDR3 coding DNA: TGCGCCAGCACCCCCGTCCCGTTCCCCGCCAATGAGCAGTTCTTC. Supplemented by reference TRBV5-1 and TRBJ2-1, the full variable domain reads KAGVTQTPRYLIKTRGQQVTLSCSPISGHRSVSWYQQTPGQGLQFLFEYFSETQRNKGNFPGRFSGRQFSNSRSEMNVSTLELGDSALYLCASTPVPFPANEQFFGPGTRLTVL.

This clone was detected once. The rearrangement uses TRBV11-3 and TRBJ2-1; D may be TRBD1 (5 bases). CDR3 length: 15 amino acids. Germline CDR1 is SGHNT and CDR2 is YENEEA. The V gene lost 1 base and the J gene lost 7 bases, with 14 bases spanning the gap. The CDR3, as DNA: TGTGCCAGCAGCTTAGCTTCAGGGAAGATTAATGAGCAGTTCTTC. Amino acid sequence: CASSLASGKINEQFF.